Listed below are T cell receptor beta chains from one sample, sequenced in a study of blood T cell repertoires in COVID-19. Sequencing used immunoSEQ multiplex PCR; TCRdb keeps in-frame clones, though not all of them. Of 200,000 to 300,000 clones in the sample, about 83% were seen once. Specimen: peripheral blood. The receptors originated from a human donor in a cohort sampled during active COVID-19. Each CDR3 is given with its conserved first and last residue. D genes are given only for firm matches. The size field is filled for only some rows; it gives once, few, many or a size class.

clone_size j_call d_call v_call cdr3_nt cdr3_aa
. TRBJ1-3 TRBD1 TRBV28 TGTGCCACCCGACAGGGTCACTCTGGAAACACCATATATTTT CATRQGHSGNTIYF
. TRBJ2-3 TRBD2 TRBV5-6 TGTGCCAGCAGCTCCGGGACTAGGTCTACGCAGTATTTT CASSSGTRSTQYF
. TRBJ2-7 . TRBV1 TGCACCAGCAGCCAATGGGGCGGGCAGTACTTC CTSSQWGGQYF
few TRBJ2-7 TRBD1 TRBV4-2 TGTGCCAGCAGCCAAGATGGGACAGGGGGCTCCTACGAGCAGTACTTC CASSQDGTGGSYEQYF
. TRBJ1-1 . TRBV10-3 TGTGCCATCAGTGGAAGGGGGACCGTGAACACTGAAGCTTTCTTT CAISGRGTVNTEAFF
. TRBJ2-7 TRBD2 TRBV6-5 TGTGCCAGCAGACAAATGGGGGGGGTGGGCTACGAGCAGTACTTC CASRQMGGVGYEQYF
. TRBJ2-1 TRBD2 TRBV7-7 TGTGCTAGCAGCTTACGGGGCGGGGGGACTTACAATGAGCAGTTCTTC CASSLRGGGTYNEQFF
. TRBJ2-7 TRBD1 TRBV5-8 TGTGCCAGCAGTCTGACAGGGGGCGAGATCTACGAGCAGTACTTC CASSLTGGEIYEQYF
. TRBJ2-7 TRBD1 TRBV6-1 TGTGCCAGCAGTGAAAAGGGACAGGGATCCTCCTACGAGCAGTACTTC CASSEKGQGSSYEQYF
. TRBJ1-5 . TRBV15 TGTGCCACCAGCCTCCGAGTAAGCAATCAGCCCCAGCATTTT CATSLRVSNQPQHF
. TRBJ1-4 . TRBV19 TGTGCCAGTAGTATTCAAGAGGGCTTGTCTGAAAAACTGTTTTTT CASSIQEGLSEKLFF
. TRBJ2-5 TRBD2 TRBV10-3 TGTGCCATCAGTCCGACTAGCGGGGGGGCGGAGACCCAGTACTTC CAISPTSGGAETQYF
. TRBJ1-2 TRBD1 TRBV7-2 TGTGCCAGCAGCCCAGGGGGCGCGAACTATGGCTACACCTTC CASSPGGANYGYTF
. TRBJ2-3 . TRBV3-1/TRBV3-2 TGTGCCAGCAGCCAGCGCAGCACAGATACGCAGTATTTT CASSQRSTDTQYF
. TRBJ1-2 . TRBV7-6 TGTGCCAGCAGCTTAGCCGGAGGGAGTCTCTATGGCTACACCTTC CASSLAGGSLYGYTF
. TRBJ2-1 . TRBV3-1/TRBV3-2 TGTGCCAGCAGCTCATACGGTGGTGAGCAGTTCTTC CASSSYGGEQFF
. TRBJ2-1 TRBD2 TRBV5-1 TGCGCCAGCAGCAGGCAGGGAGGGCTCTCCTACAATGAGCAGTTCTTC CASSRQGGLSYNEQFF
. TRBJ1-1 . TRBV12-3/TRBV12-4 TGTGCCAGCAGTCTTCATCGGGACTCTGAAGCTTTCTTT CASSLHRDSEAFF
. TRBJ2-3 TRBD1 TRBV25-1 TGTGCCAGCAGTGAATTTGGGGGACAGGCTGGCACAGATACGCAGTATTTT CASSEFGGQAGTDTQYF
many TRBJ2-7 . TRBV5-1 TGCGCCAGCAGCTCACGGGTAGGGGGCGAGCAGTACTTC CASSSRVGGEQYF
. TRBJ2-7 . TRBV11-2 TGTGCCAGCAGCTTGCAGCTAGGACAGTCGGAGCAGTACTTC CASSLQLGQSEQYF
. TRBJ1-3 . TRBV19 TGTGCCAGTAGTTTGAAGACGGAGTGGTTCTCTGGAAACACCATATATTTT CASSLKTEWFSGNTIYF
. TRBJ2-1 . TRBV28 TGTGCCAGCAGTTTTCAGGGGACCTACAATGAGCAGTTCTTC CASSFQGTYNEQFF
. TRBJ2-5 TRBD2 TRBV14 TGTGCCAGCAGCCAGATACTAGCGGGAGGAGAGACCCAGTACTTC CASSQILAGGETQYF
. TRBJ2-7 . TRBV7-2 TGTGCCAGCAGCTTTTATCTGAGGGAGCAGTACTTC CASSFYLREQYF
. TRBJ2-1 TRBD1 TRBV18 TGTGCCAGCTCACCCCGGGACAGGGGCCTCAATGAGCAGTTCTTC CASSPRDRGLNEQFF
. TRBJ1-5 . TRBV28 TGTGCCAGCAGTACCCCCCGGGGGGCGGGAGATCAGCCCCAGCATTTT CASSTPRGAGDQPQHF
. TRBJ2-6 TRBD1 TRBV10-3 TGTGCCATCAGTGAGTCGGACAGGGGGGGAATGTCTGGGGCCAACGTCCTGACTTTC CAISESDRGGMSGANVLTF
. TRBJ1-1 . TRBV7-2 TGTGCCAGCAGATTTCACAGGGTAACTGAAGCTTTCTTT CASRFHRVTEAFF
. TRBJ2-7 TRBD1 TRBV6-5 TGTGCCAGCAGTAGGGACAGGGACCCCTACGAGCAGTACTTC CASSRDRDPYEQYF
. TRBJ1-2 . TRBV5-8 TGTGCCAGCAGCTTGGCAGGGGTGAGAGGCTACACCTTC CASSLAGVRGYTF
. TRBJ2-1 . TRBV11-2 TGTGCCAGCAGCACGCCGGGGTCCAACAATGAGCAGTTCTTC CASSTPGSNNEQFF
once TRBJ1-2 . TRBV5-4 TGTGCCAGCAGCCACTGGGGTCTCGACAGAAACTATGGCTACACCTTC CASSHWGLDRNYGYTF
. TRBJ2-2 TRBD1 TRBV28 TGTGCCAGCATCCCGGGGGAGGACAGGGGAACCGGGGAGCTGTTTTTT CASIPGEDRGTGELFF
once TRBJ2-3 . TRBV7-2 TGTGCCAGCAGCACGGACAGTAGCACAGATACGCAGTATTTT CASSTDSSTDTQYF
. TRBJ1-1 TRBD1 TRBV3-1/TRBV3-2 TGTGCCAGCACCCCGGGGCAGGGGGCGACTGAAGCTTTCTTT CASTPGQGATEAFF
. TRBJ2-7 TRBD1 TRBV18 TGTGCCAGCTCACCACCGCAAGGACAGGGGGTCTACGAGCAGTACTTC CASSPPQGQGVYEQYF
. TRBJ2-7 . TRBV6-5 TGTGCCAGCAGTCGCGGAGGGCGCTACTCCTACGAGCAGTACTTC CASSRGGRYSYEQYF
. TRBJ1-6 . TRBV5-1 TGCGCCAGCAGCCCCCTCAGGGATTCACCCCTCCACTTT CASSPLRDSPLHF
. TRBJ2-3 TRBD2 TRBV24-1 TGTGCCACCAGTGATTTTTCTAGCGGATATACGCAGTATTTT CATSDFSSGYTQYF
. TRBJ1-1 TRBD1 TRBV12-3/TRBV12-4 TGTGCCAGCAGCCCTAAGGGGGCGGGTGAAGCTTTCTTT CASSPKGAGEAFF
. TRBJ1-2 TRBD1 TRBV28 TGTGCCAGCAGTGACAGGGGGCGACGGTATGGCTACACCTTC CASSDRGRRYGYTF
. TRBJ2-5 TRBD2 TRBV30 TGTGCCTGGACGGGACTAGCGGTACAAGAGACCCAGTACTTC CAWTGLAVQETQYF
. TRBJ2-7 TRBD2 TRBV10-2 TGCGCCAGCAGTGAATTCGGGACTAGCGCCTCCTACGAGCAGTACTTC CASSEFGTSASYEQYF
. TRBJ1-5 . TRBV19 TGTGCCAGTAGTATAGGCGGGGGCTTGTATCAGCCCCAGCATTTT CASSIGGGLYQPQHF
. TRBJ2-3 TRBD1 TRBV23-1 TGCGCCAGCAGTCACCCCGCTCGAGACAGGGATAATACAGATACGCAGTATTTT CASSHPARDRDNTDTQYF
. TRBJ2-1 . TRBV7-2 TGTGCCAGCAGCTCCACCGGGACTGTATCCAATGAGCAGTTCTTC CASSSTGTVSNEQFF
few TRBJ2-1 TRBD1 TRBV5-1 TGCGCCAGCCGGCCCGGGACAGGGGGCCTAGGAAGCCTCAATGAGCAGTTCTTC CASRPGTGGLGSLNEQFF
once TRBJ2-1 TRBD2 TRBV6-1 TGTGCCAGCAGTCAAGCTAGCGGGGGGGCCCATGAGCAGTTCTTC CASSQASGGAHEQFF
. TRBJ2-7 TRBD1 TRBV7-2 TGTGCCAGCAGCTTAGGAGTGGAGACAGGGGTCTACGAGCAGTACTTC CASSLGVETGVYEQYF
. TRBJ1-2 TRBD1 TRBV6-5 TGTGCCAGCAGGGGGAGGTTAGGGGGCAACTATGGCTACACCTTC CASRGRLGGNYGYTF
. TRBJ1-5 . TRBV6-1 TGTGCCAGCAGTGAAACAGCCCGCGGGCAGCCCCAGCATTTT CASSETARGQPQHF
. TRBJ2-7 . TRBV27 TGTGCCAGCAGTCTCCTAGGTGGTTTCTACGAGCAGTACTTC CASSLLGGFYEQYF
. TRBJ1-4 . TRBV15 TGTGCCACCAGCAGTGCCGTTCGAGCAATTAATGAAAAACTGTTTTTT CATSSAVRAINEKLFF
. TRBJ1-2 TRBD1 TRBV6-5 TGTGCCAGCAGTAGATCGACAGGGTGGGGCGGCTACACCTTC CASSRSTGWGGYTF
. TRBJ1-4 . TRBV7-9 TGTGCCAGCAGCCTGGGGGGGTTGGATGAAAAACTGTTTTTT CASSLGGLDEKLFF
. TRBJ1-2 TRBD1 TRBV27 TGTGCCAGCAGTTTATATGGGACAGTTAACTATGGCTACACCTTC CASSLYGTVNYGYTF
. TRBJ2-5 TRBD2 TRBV27 TGTGCCAGCAGTTCCTGGACTAGCGGGGGATCAACGGGGACCCAGTACTTC CASSSWTSGGSTGTQYF
. TRBJ2-1 TRBD2 TRBV6-6 TGTGCCAGCAGTTACTCAGTACAGCGGGAGGGCAATGAGCAGTTCTTC CASSYSVQREGNEQFF